Following are 5 T cell receptor beta chains from one sample sequenced in a study of blood T cell repertoires in COVID-19. Some clones are missing from TCRdb's copy, which holds only in-frame ones; the method was immunoSEQ multiplex PCR. The data show roughly 280,000 clones, about 89% seen once. Sequenced input: peripheral blood. All receptors come from a man between 40 and 49 years old with active or convalescent COVID-19.

J is TRBJ1-2 and V is TRBV7-8, with D possibly being TRBD1 (5 bases). The CDR3 consists of 13 residues. V lost 1 base to trimming and J lost 7 bases, with 10 bases between them. CDR1 SGHVS and CDR2 FQNEAQ come from the germline V gene. The DNA of the CDR3 is TGTGCCAGCAGCTTAGGGGGGGTCGGTGGCTACACCTTC. It specifies CASSLGGVGGYTF.

V is TRBV9 and J is TRBJ2-3, with TRBD2 matching 8 bases. The CDR3 runs to 14 residues. The germline gives CDR1 SGDLS, CDR2 YYNGEE. Trimming removed 3 bases from V and 5 bases from J; junction bases left unmatched: 5. In nucleotides, the CDR3 is TGTGCCAGCAGCGAGGGCGGGAGGCTAGATACGCAGTATTTT. As protein: CASSEGGRLDTQYF. The full variable domain, with the rest looked up from reference TRBV9 and TRBJ2-3, is DSGVTQTPKHLITATGQRVTLRCSPRSGDLSVYWYQQSLDQGLQFLIQYYNGEERAKGNILERFSAQQFPDLHSELNLSSLELGDSALYFCASSEGGRLDTQYFGPGTRLTVL.

The rearrangement uses TRBV27 and TRBJ2-1, with 9 nucleotides matching TRBD2. The CDR3 is 15 amino acids. CDR1 is MNHEY and CDR2 is SMNVEV in the germline V gene (reference sequence). Losses at the gene ends were 6 bases for V and 6 bases for J; bases not matched to a gene: 9. The CDR3 sequence is CASRRAGGPANEQFF. CDR3 nucleotides: TGTGCCAGCAGGCGGGCGGGAGGGCCAGCCAATGAGCAGTTCTTC.

The gene calls are TRBV28 and TRBJ1-2; a weak D match, TRBD1 (6 bases). Germline V gives CDR1 MDHEN, CDR2 SYDVKM. The ends were cut back, 3 bases at V and 8 bases at J, with 19 bases in the middle. The CDR3 has 15 residues. The CDR3 spells CASSFISQGNEGYTF. CDR3 DNA: TGTGCCAGCAGTTTCATATCACAGGGAAACGAGGGCTACACCTTC.

The genes are TRBV7-9 and TRBJ1-6, with D unresolved. The CDR3 has 21 residues. Germline V gives CDR1 SEHNR, CDR2 FQNEAQ (reference sequence). The germline V and J ends were trimmed by 5 bases and 2 bases, with 28 bases remaining between them. The CDR3 loop is CASSRTGGGSSQAPYNSPLHF. As DNA, the CDR3 is TGTGCCAGCAGCAGAACCGGCGGTGGTTCCTCCCAAGCTCCCTATAATTCACCCCTCCACTTT. The variable domain in full, with the rest retrieved from reference TRBV7-9 and TRBJ1-6, is DTGVSQNPRHKITKRGQNVTFRCDPISEHNRLYWYRQTLGQGPEFLTYFQNEAQLEKSRLLSDRFSAERPKGSFSTLEIQRTEQGDSAMYLCASSRTGGGSSQAPYNSPLHFGNGTRLTVT.